The source of this TCR beta chain is a study of control samples from healthy donors and cancer patients. This CDR3 contains 13 residues. V lost 4 bases, J lost 10 bases, and 16 bases lay in between. Germline assignment: CDR1 MNHNY and CDR2 SVGAGI (reference sequence). TCRdb keeps only in-frame clones here, not all; method: immunoSEQ multiplex PCR. The repertoire includes 100,000 to 150,000 clones, 92% of them detected once, and less than 0.65% sits in the top ten. The V gene is TRBV6-6, the J gene TRBJ1-2; D gene unclear. This sequence originates from a man older than 75 with head and neck cancer. The sample taken for sequencing was PBMCs. CDR3 nucleotide sequence: TGTGCCAGCAGTTCCTCGGACCTACCAACCTACACCTTC. Translated: CASSSSDLPTYTF.